This entry lists 6 T cell receptor beta chains sequenced from one sample in a study of blood T cell repertoires in COVID-19. Clones were sequenced by immunoSEQ multiplex PCR, and TCRdb holds only the in-frame ones, with some missing. The sample has about 100,000 clones, roughly 84% seen once. The sequenced material came from peripheral blood. These receptor sequences come from a man between 65 and 79 years old with active or convalescent COVID-19.

This chain links TRBV7-2 with TRBJ2-1, with 10 bases aligning to TRBD2. Germline assignment: CDR1 SGHTA and CDR2 FQGNSA. This CDR3 spans 17 amino acids. Trimming removed 6 bases from V and 3 bases from J; junction bases left unmatched: 11. CDR3 sequence (DNA): TGTGCCAGCAGTAAGAGGGCGGCTAGCGGGGGCTACAATGAGCAGTTCTTC. As protein: CASSKRAASGGYNEQFF. Complete variable domain (other parts from reference TRBV7-2 and TRBJ2-1): GAGVSQSPSNKVTEKGKDVELRCDPISGHTALYWYRQSLGQGLEFLIYFQGNSAPDKSGLPSDRFSAERTGGSVSTLTIQRTQQEDSAVYLCASSKRAASGGYNEQFFGPGTRLTVL.

J is TRBJ2-6 and V is TRBV5-4, with 8 bases fitting TRBD1. The V segment lost 4 bases and the J segment 2 bases; nucleotides outside the gene matches: 2. Germline V gene data show CDR1 as SGHNT and CDR2 as YYREEE (reference sequence). The CDR3 sequence is 15 residues long. The CDR3 reads CASSTGGAGANVLTF. The CDR3 DNA reads TGTGCCAGCAGCACAGGGGGAGCTGGGGCCAACGTCCTGACTTTC.

The chain has TRBV5-1 and TRBJ1-5; D is unclear. Deletions cut 2 bases from V and 5 bases from J, with 11 bases between. From germline, CDR1 is SGHRS and CDR2 YFSETQ. The CDR3 consists of 14 residues. CDR3 sequence reads: CASSLGGKDQPQHF. The DNA of the CDR3 is TGCGCCAGCAGCTTAGGAGGGAAGGATCAGCCCCAGCATTTT.

V usage is TRBV9 and J usage is TRBJ1-2; D may be TRBD1 (6 bases). The CDR3 has 14 amino acids. Germline CDR1 is SGDLS and CDR2 is YYNGEE. The ends were cut back, 7 bases at V and 3 bases at J, with 16 bases in the middle. For the CDR3, the DNA is TGTGCCAGCCACGGCGGGGGGGCGGACTATGGCTACACCTTC. Amino acids: CASHGGGADYGYTF.

The chain joins TRBV7-9 to TRBJ1-3; 7 bases map to TRBD1. Looked up from germline, CDR1 is SEHNR and CDR2 is FQNEAQ (reference sequence). J gave up 4 bases and V 5 bases, and 8 bases lay outside the gene matches. The CDR3 spans 15 residues. For the CDR3, the DNA is TGTGCCAGCAGCGTAGGACCGGGACAGGGAAACACCATATATTTT. This sequence encodes CASSVGPGQGNTIYF.

V gene TRBV30 combines with J gene TRBJ1-5; 7 positions match TRBD1. This CDR3 spans 13 amino acids. CDR1 and CDR2 from the germline V gene are GTSNPN and SVGIG (reference sequence). J was trimmed by 3 bases and V by 5 bases; bases with no gene match: 4. The CDR3 nucleotides read TGTGCCTGGGGGACAGAACCCAATCAGCCCCAGCATTTT. Translating gives CAWGTEPNQPQHF.